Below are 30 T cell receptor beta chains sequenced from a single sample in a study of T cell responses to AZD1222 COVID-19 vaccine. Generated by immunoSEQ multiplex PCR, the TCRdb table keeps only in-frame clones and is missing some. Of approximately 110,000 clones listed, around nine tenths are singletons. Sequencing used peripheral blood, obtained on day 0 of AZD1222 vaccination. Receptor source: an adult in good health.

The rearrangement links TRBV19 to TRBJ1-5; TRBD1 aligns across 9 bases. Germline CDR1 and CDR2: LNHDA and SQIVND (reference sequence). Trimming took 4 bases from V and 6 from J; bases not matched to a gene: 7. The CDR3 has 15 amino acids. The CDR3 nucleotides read TGTGCCAGTAGTACATCGGGACAGGGTACTCAGCCCCAGCATTTT. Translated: CASSTSGQGTQPQHF.

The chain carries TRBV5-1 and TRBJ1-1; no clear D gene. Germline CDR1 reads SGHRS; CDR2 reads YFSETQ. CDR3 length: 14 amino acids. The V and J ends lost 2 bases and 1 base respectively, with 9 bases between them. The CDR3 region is CASSFDGKNTEAFF. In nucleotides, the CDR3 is TGCGCCAGCAGCTTTGACGGGAAGAACACTGAAGCTTTCTTT.

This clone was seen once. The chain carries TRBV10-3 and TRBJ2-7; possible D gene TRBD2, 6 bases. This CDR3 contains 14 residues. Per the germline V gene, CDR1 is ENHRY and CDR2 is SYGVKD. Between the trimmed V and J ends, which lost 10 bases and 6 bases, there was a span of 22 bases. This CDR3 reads CATKGGTSTGEQYF. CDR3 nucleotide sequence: TGTGCCACAAAGGGCGGGACTTCAACGGGCGAGCAGTACTTC.

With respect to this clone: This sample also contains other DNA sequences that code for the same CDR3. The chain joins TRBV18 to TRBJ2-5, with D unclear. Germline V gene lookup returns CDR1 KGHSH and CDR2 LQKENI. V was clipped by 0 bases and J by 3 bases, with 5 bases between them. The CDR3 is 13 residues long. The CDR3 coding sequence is TGTGCCAGCTCACCACCTGGGGAAGAGACCCAGTACTTC. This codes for CASSPPGEETQYF. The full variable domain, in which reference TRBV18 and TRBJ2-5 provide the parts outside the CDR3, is NAGVMQNPRHLVRRRGQEARLRCSPMKGHSHVYWYRQLPEEGLKFMVYLQKENIIDESGMPKERFSAEFPKEGPSILRIQQVVRGDSAAYFCASSPPGEETQYFGPGTRLLVL.

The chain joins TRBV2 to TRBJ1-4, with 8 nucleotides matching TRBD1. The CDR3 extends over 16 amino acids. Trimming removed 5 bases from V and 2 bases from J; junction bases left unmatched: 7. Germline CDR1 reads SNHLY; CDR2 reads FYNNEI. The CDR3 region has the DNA TGTGCCAGCAGTTTGCCAGGGGGCGGCACTAATGAAAAACTGTTTTTT. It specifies CASSLPGGGTNEKLFF.

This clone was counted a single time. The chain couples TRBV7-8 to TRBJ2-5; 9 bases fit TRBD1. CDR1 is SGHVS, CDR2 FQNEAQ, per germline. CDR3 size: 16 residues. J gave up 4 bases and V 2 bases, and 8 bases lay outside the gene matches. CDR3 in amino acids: CASSLSNSDRGETQYF. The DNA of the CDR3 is TGTGCCAGCAGCTTATCAAACTCGGACAGGGGAGAGACCCAGTACTTC.

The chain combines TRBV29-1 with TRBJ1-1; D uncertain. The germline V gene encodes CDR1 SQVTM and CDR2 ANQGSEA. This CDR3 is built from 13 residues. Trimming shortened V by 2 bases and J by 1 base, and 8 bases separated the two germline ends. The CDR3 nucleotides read TGCAGCGTTGAACGAGGCAGGAACACTGAAGCTTTCTTT. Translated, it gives CSVERGRNTEAFF.

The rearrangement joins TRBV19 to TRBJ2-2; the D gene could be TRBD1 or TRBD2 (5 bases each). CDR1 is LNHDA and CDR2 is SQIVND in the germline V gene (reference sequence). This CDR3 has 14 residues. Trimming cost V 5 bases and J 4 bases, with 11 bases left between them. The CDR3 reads CASSPGPSTGELFF. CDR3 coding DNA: TGTGCCAGTAGTCCGGGACCCAGCACCGGGGAGCTGTTTTTT.

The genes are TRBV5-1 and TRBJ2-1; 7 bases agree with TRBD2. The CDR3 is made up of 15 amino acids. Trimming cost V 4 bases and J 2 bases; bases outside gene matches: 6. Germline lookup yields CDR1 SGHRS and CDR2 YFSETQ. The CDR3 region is CASSPGGGTYNEQFF. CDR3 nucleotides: TGCGCCAGCAGCCCGGGCGGGGGAACCTACAATGAGCAGTTCTTC.

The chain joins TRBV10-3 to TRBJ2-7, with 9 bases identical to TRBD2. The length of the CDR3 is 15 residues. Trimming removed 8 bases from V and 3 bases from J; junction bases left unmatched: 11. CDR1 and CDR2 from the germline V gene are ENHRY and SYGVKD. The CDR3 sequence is CAIRSGVSGSYEQYF. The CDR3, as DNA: TGTGCCATCCGGAGCGGAGTTAGCGGGAGCTACGAGCAGTACTTC.

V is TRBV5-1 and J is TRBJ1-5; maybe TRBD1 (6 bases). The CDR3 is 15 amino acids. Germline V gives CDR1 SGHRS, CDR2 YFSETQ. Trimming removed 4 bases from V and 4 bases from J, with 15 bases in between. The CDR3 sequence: CASSPGRRGNQPQHF. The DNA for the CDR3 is TGCGCCAGCAGCCCGGGCCGGAGGGGGAATCAGCCCCAGCATTTT. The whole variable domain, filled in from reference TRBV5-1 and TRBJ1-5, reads KAGVTQTPRYLIKTRGQQVTLSCSPISGHRSVSWYQQTPGQGLQFLFEYFSETQRNKGNFPGRFSGRQFSNSRSEMNVSTLELGDSALYLCASSPGRRGNQPQHFGDGTRLSIL.

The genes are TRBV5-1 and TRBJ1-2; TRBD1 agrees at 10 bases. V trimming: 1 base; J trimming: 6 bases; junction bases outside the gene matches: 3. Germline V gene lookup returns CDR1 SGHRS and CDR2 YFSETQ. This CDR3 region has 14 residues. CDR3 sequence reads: CASSLSGTGDGYTF. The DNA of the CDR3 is TGCGCCAGCAGCTTGTCAGGGACAGGGGATGGCTACACCTTC.

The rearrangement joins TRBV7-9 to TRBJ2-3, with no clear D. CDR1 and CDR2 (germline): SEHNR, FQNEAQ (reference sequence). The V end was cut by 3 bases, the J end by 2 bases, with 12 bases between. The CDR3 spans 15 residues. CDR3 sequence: CASSFQLGTTDTQYF. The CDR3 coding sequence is TGTGCCAGCAGCTTCCAGTTGGGAACCACAGATACGCAGTATTTT.

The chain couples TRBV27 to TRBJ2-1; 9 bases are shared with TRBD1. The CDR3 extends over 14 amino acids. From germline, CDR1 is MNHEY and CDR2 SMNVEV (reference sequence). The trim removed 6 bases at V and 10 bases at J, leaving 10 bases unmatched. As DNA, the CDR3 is TGTGCCAGCAGGCCTCCGACAGGGGGAGGGGAGCAGTTCTTC. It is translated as CASRPPTGGGEQFF.

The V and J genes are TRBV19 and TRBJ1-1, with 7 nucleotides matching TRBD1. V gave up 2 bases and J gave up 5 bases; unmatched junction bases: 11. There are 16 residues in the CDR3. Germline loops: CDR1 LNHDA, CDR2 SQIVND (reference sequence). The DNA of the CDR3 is TGTGCCAGTAGTATATCACAGGGGTTTGTAGTAACTGAAGCTTTCTTT. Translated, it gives CASSISQGFVVTEAFF.

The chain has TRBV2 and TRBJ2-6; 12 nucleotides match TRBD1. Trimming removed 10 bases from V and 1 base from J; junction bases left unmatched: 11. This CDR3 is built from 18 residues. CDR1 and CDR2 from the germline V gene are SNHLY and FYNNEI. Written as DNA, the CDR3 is TGTGCCACCTTAAGACCGGGACAGGGGGCGTCTGGGGCCAACGTCCTGACTTTC. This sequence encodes CATLRPGQGASGANVLTF.

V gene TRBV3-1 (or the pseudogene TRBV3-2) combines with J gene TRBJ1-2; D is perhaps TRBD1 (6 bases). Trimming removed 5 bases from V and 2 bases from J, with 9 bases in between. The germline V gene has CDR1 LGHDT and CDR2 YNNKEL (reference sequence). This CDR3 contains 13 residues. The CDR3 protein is CASSLDRNYGYTF. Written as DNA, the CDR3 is TGTGCCAGCAGCTTGGACAGAAACTATGGCTACACCTTC.

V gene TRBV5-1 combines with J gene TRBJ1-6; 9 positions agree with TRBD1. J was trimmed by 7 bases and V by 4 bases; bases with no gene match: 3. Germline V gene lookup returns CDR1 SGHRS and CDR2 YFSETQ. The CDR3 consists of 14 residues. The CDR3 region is CASSRDRANSPLHF. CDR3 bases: TGCGCCAGCAGCCGGGACAGGGCAAATTCACCCCTCCACTTT.

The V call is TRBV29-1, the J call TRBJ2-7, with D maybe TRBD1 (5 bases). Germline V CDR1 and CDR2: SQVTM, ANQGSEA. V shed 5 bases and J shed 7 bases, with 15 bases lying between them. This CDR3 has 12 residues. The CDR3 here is CSVQRGFREQYF. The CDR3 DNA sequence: TGCAGCGTTCAAAGGGGATTTAGGGAGCAGTACTTC.

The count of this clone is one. The CDR3 protein is CAISETSGRVDEQFF. For the CDR3, the DNA is TGTGCCATCAGCGAGACTAGCGGGAGGGTCGATGAGCAGTTCTTC. The chain has TRBV10-3 and TRBJ2-1; TRBD2 agrees at 14 bases. The germline V gene has CDR1 ENHRY and CDR2 SYGVKD. Germline trimming cut 6 bases from V and 8 bases from J; bases unmatched to any gene: 6. The CDR3 length is 15 residues.

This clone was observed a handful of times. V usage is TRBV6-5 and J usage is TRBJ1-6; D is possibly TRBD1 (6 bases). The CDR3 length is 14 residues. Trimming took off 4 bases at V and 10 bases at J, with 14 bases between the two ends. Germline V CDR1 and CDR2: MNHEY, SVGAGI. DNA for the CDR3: TGTGCCAGCAGTTCTCAGGGGTCGATGTCACCCCTCCACTTT. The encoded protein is CASSSQGSMSPLHF.

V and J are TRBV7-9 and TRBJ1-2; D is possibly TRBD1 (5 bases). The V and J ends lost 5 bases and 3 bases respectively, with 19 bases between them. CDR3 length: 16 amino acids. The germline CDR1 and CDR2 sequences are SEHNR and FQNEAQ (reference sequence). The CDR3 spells CASSRLVQGGDYGYTF. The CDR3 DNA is TGTGCCAGCAGCCGATTAGTCCAGGGAGGGGACTATGGCTACACCTTC. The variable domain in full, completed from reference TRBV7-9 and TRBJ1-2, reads DTGVSQNPRHKITKRGQNVTFRCDPISEHNRLYWYRQTLGQGPEFLTYFQNEAQLEKSRLLSDRFSAERPKGSFSTLEIQRTEQGDSAMYLCASSRLVQGGDYGYTFGSGTRLTVV.

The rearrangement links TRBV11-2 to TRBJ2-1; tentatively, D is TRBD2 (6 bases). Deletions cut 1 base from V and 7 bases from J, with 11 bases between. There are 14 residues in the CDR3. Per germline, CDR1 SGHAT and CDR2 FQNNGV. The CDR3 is CASSLVGGANEQFF. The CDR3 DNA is TGTGCCAGCAGCTTAGTTGGAGGGGCAAATGAGCAGTTCTTC.

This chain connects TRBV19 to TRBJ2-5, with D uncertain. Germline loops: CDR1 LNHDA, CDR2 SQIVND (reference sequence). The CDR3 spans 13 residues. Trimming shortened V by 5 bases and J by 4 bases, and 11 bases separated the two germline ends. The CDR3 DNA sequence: TGTGCCAGTAGTGTCAGAGTCGGAGAGACCCAGTACTTC. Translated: CASSVRVGETQYF.

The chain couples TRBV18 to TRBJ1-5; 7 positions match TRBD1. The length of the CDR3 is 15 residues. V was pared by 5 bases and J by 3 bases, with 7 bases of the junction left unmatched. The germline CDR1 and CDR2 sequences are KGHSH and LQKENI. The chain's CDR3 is CASSLGQTNNQPQHF. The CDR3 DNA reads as TGTGCCAGCTCATTGGGACAGACGAACAATCAGCCCCAGCATTTT.

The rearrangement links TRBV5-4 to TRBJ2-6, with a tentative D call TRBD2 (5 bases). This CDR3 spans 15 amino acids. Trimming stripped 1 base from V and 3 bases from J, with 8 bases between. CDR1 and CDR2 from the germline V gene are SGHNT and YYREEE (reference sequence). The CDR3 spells CASSLTGSGANVLTF. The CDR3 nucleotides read TGTGCCAGCAGCTTGACGGGGAGTGGGGCCAACGTCCTGACTTTC. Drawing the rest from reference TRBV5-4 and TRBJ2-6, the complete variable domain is ETGVTQSPTHLIKTRGQQVTLRCSSQSGHNTVSWYQQALGQGPQFIFQYYREEENGRGNFPPRFSGLQFPNYSSELNVNALELDDSALYLCASSLTGSGANVLTFGAGSRLTVL.

The CDR3: CASSSARGNEKLFF. The CDR3 bases are TGTGCCAGCAGCTCCGCCAGGGGTAATGAAAAACTGTTTTTT. This chain uses TRBV11-3 with TRBJ1-4; D possibly corresponds to TRBD1 (6 bases). The V end lost 4 bases, the J end lost 4 bases, and 10 bases lay between the germline ends. The CDR3 is 14 amino acids. The germline gives CDR1 SGHNT, CDR2 YENEEA.

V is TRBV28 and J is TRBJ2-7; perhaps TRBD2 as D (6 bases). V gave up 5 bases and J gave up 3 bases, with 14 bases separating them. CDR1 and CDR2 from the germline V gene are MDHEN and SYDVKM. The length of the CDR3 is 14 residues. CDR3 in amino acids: CASSPPGLNYEQYF. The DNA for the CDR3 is TGTGCCAGCAGTCCCCCGGGACTCAACTACGAGCAGTACTTC.

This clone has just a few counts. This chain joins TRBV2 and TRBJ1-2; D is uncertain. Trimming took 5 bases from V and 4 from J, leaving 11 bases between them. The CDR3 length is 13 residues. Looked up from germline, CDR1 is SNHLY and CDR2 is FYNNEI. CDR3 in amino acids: CASSTGPRYGYTF. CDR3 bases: TGTGCCAGCAGTACCGGACCCCGCTATGGCTACACCTTC.

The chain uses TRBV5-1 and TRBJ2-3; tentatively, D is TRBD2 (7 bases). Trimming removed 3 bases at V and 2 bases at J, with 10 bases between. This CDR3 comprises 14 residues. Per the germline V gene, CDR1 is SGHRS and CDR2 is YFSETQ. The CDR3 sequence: CASSSAGHTDTQYF. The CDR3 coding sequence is TGCGCCAGCAGCTCAGCGGGACACACAGATACGCAGTATTTT. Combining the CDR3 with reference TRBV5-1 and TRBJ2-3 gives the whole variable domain KAGVTQTPRYLIKTRGQQVTLSCSPISGHRSVSWYQQTPGQGLQFLFEYFSETQRNKGNFPGRFSGRQFSNSRSEMNVSTLELGDSALYLCASSSAGHTDTQYFGPGTRLTVL.